This TCR beta chain was sequenced during a study of blood T cells in healthy people across ages. General study findings and limits: PBMCs left unsorted prevented a conclusive naive versus antigen-experienced comparison. Strong correlation was found linking TCR beta diversity to naive T cell percentage.

Then a second PCR, running about 6 to 12 cycles, was carried out with a sample-barcoded 5' primer and a J-beta primer mix. Every individual sample yielded 3 million or more paired-end reads (each containing CDR3). TCRdb reprocessed the 5' RACE reads with MiXCR, giving one entry per CDR3 protein. In the table there are about 1,400,000 distinct CDR3 sequences, 42% of which are singletons. There are 15 residues in the CDR3. Per the germline V gene, CDR1 is MNHEY and CDR2 is SMNVEV (reference sequence). Trimming cost V 7 bases and J 3 bases; bases outside gene matches: 6. On this clonotype itself: What it binds is unknown.

Caucasian, healthy and from Russia, the donors were aged between about 6 and 90. The source is a woman in her late teens or twenties in good health. The sample consisted of blood. The chain combines TRBV27 with TRBJ1-5; 10 bases match TRBD1. The CDR3 protein is CASKKDRGLNQPQHF. As DNA, the CDR3 is TGTGCCAGCAAAAAAGACAGGGGGCTCAATCAGCCCCAGCATTTT.